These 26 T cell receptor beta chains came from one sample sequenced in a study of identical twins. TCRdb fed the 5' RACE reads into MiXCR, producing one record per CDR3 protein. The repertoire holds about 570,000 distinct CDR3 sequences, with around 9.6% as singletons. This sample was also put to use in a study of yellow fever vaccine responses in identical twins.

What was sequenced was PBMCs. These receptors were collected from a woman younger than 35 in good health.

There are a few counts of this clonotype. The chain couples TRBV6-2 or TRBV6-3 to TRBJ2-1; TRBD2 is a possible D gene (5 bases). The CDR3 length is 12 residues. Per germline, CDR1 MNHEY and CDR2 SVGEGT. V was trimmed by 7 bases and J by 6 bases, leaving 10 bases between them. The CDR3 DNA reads TGTGCCAGCACAATCGGAGGCAATGAGCAGTTCTTC. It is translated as CASTIGGNEQFF.

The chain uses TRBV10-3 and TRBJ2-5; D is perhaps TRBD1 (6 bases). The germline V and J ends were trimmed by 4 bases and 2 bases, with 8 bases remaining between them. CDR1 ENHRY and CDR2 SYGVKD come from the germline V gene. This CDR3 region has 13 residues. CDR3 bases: TGTGCCATCAGTGGTACAGGGCAAGAGACCCAGTACTTC. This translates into CAISGTGQETQYF.

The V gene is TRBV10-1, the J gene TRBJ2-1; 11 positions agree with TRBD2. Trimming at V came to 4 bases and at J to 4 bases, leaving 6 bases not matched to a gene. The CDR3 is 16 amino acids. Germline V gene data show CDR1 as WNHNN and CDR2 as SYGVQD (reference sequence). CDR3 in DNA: TGCGCCAGCAGTGGGAACGTAGCGGGAGGGTACAATGAGCAGTTCTTC. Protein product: CASSGNVAGGYNEQFF.

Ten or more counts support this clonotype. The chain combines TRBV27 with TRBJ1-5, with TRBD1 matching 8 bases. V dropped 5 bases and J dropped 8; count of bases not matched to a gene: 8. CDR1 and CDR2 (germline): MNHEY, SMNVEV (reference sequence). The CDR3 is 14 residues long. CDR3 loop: CASSPRGQVKPQHF. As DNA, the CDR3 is TGTGCCAGCAGTCCCCGGGGACAGGTTAAGCCCCAGCATTTT.

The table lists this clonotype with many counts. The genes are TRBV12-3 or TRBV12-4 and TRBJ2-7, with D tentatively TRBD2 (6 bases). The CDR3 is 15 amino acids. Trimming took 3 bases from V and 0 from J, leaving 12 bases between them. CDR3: CASSLTGGTSYEQYF. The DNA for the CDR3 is TGTGCCAGCAGTTTGACCGGGGGTACCTCCTACGAGCAGTACTTC.

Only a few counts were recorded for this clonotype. The CDR3 is CASSLAGDSSYEQYF. In DNA form, the CDR3 reads TGTGCCAGCAGCTTAGCCGGCGACAGCTCCTACGAGCAGTACTTC. V gene TRBV7-9 combines with J gene TRBJ2-7, with a weak D call TRBD1 (5 bases). The germline CDR1 and CDR2 sequences are SEHNR and FQNEAQ (reference sequence). The V end lost 0 bases, the J end lost 0 bases, and 9 bases lay between the germline ends. This CDR3 is 15 amino acids long.

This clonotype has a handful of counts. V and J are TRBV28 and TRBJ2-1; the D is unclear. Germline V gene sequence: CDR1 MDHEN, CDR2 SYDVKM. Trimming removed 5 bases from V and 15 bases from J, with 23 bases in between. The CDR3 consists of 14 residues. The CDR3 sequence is CASSLTPTSWALFF. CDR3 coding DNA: TGTGCCAGCAGTCTCACCCCCACAAGTTGGGCCCTGTTCTTC.

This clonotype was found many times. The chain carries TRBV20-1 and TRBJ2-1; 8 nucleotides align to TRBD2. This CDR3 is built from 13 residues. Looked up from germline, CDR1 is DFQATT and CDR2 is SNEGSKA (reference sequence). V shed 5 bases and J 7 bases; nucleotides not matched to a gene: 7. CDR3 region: CSAPTLAANEQFF. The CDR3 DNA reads TGCAGTGCTCCCACACTAGCGGCAAATGAGCAGTTCTTC.

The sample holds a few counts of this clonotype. This chain's CDR3 is CASLAGGQNTQYF. DNA of the CDR3: TGTGCCAGTCTAGCGGGGGGGCAGAATACGCAGTATTTT. The gene calls are TRBV5-6 and TRBJ2-3, with 12 bases aligning to TRBD2. This CDR3 contains 13 residues. Germline V lookup: CDR1 SGHDT, CDR2 YYEEEE. Trimming cost V 8 bases and J 7 bases; bases outside gene matches: 5.

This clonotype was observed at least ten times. DNA for the CDR3: TGTGCCAGCAGTTACTTCCGCGGCTACGAGCAGTACTTC. The encoded protein is CASSYFRGYEQYF. This chain links TRBV6-5 with TRBJ2-7; the D is unclear. From germline, CDR1 is MNHEY and CDR2 SVGAGI. The V gene lost 1 base and the J gene lost 3 bases, with 7 bases spanning the gap. The CDR3 runs to 13 residues.

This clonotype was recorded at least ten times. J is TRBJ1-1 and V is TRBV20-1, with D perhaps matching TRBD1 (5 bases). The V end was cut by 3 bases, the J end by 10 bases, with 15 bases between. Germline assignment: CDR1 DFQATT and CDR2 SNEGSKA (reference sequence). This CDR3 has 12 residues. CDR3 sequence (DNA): TGCAGTGCTAGTATGGGGGGAGTGAGAGCTTTCTTT. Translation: CSASMGGVRAFF.

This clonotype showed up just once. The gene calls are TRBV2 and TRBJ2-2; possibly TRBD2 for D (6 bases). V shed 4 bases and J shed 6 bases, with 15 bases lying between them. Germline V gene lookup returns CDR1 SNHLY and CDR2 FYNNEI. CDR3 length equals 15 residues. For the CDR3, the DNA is TGTGCCAGCAGTGGGAGGGGCGGAGGTCCCGGGGAGCTGTTTTTT. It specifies CASSGRGGGPGELFF. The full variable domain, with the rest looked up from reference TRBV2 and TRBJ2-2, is EPEVTQTPSHQVTQMGQEVILRCVPISNHLYFYWYRQILGQKVEFLVSFYNNEISEKSEIFDDQFSVERPDGSNFTLKIRSTKLEDSAMYFCASSGRGGGPGELFFGEGSRLTVL.

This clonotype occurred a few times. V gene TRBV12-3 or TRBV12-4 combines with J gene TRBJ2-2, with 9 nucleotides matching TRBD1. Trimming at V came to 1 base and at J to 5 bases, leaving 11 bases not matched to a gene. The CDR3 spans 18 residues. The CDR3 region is CASSLEVRGQGHTGELFF. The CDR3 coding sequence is TGTGCCAGCAGTTTAGAGGTTCGCGGACAGGGGCATACCGGGGAGCTGTTTTTT.

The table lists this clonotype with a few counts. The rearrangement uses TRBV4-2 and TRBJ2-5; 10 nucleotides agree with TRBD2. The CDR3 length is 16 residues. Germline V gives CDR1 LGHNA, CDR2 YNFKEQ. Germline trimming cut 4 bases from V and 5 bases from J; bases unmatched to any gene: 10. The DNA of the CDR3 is TGTGCCAGCAGCCCAATTTCTAGCGGGAGATGGGAGACCCAGTACTTC. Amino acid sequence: CASSPISSGRWETQYF.

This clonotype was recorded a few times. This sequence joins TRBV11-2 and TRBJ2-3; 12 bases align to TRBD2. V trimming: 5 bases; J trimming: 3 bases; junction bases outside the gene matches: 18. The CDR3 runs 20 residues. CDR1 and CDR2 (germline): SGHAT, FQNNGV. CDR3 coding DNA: TGTGCCAGCAGCCCTCAACTGACTAGCGGGAGACAATCAGTTACAGATACGCAGTATTTT. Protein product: CASSPQLTSGRQSVTDTQYF.

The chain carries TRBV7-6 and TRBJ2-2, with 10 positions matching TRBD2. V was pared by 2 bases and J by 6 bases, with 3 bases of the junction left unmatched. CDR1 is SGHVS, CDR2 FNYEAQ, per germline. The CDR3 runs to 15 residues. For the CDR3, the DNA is TGTGCCAGCAGCTTATCTAGCGGGAGTGCCGGGGAGCTGTTTTTT. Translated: CASSLSSGSAGELFF.

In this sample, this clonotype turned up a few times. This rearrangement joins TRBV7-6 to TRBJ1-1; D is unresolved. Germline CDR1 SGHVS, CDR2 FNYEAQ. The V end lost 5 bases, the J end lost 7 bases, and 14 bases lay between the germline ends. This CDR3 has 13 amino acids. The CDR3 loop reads CASSQLGLSEAFF. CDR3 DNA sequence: TGTGCCAGCAGCCAACTAGGATTGAGTGAAGCTTTCTTT.

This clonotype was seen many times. For the CDR3, the DNA is TGTGCCAGCAGCCGACAAATCCGGACAGGTTTTACCTCAGATACGCAGTATTTT. It translates to CASSRQIRTGFTSDTQYF. The gene calls are TRBV5-6 and TRBJ2-3; 7 bases line up with TRBD1. V was pared by 4 bases and J by 4 bases, with 18 bases of the junction left unmatched. Germline lookup yields CDR1 SGHDT and CDR2 YYEEEE. The CDR3 is made up of 18 amino acids.

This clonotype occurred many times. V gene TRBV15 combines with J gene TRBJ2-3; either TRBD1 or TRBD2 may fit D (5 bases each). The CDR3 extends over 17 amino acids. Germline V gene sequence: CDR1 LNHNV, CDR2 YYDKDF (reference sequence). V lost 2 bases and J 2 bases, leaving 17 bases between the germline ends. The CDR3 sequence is CATSRSASGPHTDTQYF. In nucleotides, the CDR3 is TGTGCCACCAGCAGATCGGCTTCGGGACCCCACACAGATACGCAGTATTTT.

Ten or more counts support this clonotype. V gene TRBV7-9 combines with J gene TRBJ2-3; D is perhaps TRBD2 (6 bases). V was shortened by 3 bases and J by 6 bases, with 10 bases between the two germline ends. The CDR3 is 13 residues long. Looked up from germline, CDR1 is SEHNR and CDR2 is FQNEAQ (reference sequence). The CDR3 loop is CASSLGDWDTQYF. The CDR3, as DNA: TGTGCCAGCAGCTTGGGGGACTGGGATACGCAGTATTTT.

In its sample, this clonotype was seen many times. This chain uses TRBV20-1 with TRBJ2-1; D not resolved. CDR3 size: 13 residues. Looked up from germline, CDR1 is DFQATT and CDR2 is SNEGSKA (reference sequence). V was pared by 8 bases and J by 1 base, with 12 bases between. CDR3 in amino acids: CSPWKESYNEQFF. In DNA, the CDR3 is TGCAGTCCCTGGAAGGAATCCTACAATGAGCAGTTCTTC.

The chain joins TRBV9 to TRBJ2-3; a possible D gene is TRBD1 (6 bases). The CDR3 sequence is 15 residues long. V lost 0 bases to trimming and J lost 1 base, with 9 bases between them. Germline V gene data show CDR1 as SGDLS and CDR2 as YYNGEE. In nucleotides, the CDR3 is TGTGCCAGCAGCGTAGACAGGGTGGGCACAGATACGCAGTATTTT. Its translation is CASSVDRVGTDTQYF. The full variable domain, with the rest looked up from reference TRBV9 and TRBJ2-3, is DSGVTQTPKHLITATGQRVTLRCSPRSGDLSVYWYQQSLDQGLQFLIQYYNGEERAKGNILERFSAQQFPDLHSELNLSSLELGDSALYFCASSVDRVGTDTQYFGPGTRLTVL.

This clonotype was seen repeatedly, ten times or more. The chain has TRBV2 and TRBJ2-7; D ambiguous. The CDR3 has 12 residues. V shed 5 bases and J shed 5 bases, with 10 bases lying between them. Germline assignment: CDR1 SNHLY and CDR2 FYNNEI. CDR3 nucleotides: TGTGCCAGCAGTAATGGTGGCGACGAGCAGTACTTC. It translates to CASSNGGDEQYF. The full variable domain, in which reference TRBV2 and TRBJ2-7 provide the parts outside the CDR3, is EPEVTQTPSHQVTQMGQEVILRCVPISNHLYFYWYRQILGQKVEFLVSFYNNEISEKSEIFDDQFSVERPDGSNFTLKIRSTKLEDSAMYFCASSNGGDEQYFGPGTRLTVT.

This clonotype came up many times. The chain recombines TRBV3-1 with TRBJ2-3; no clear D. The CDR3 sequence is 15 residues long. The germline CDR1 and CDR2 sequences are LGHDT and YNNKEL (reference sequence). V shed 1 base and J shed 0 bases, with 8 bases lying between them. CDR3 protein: CASSQVTISTDTQYF. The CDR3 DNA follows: TGTGCCAGCAGCCAAGTTACGATTAGCACAGATACGCAGTATTTT.

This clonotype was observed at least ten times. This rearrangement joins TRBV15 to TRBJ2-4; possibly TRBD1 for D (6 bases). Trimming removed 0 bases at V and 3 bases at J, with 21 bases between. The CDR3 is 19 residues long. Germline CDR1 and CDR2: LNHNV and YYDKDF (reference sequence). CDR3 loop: CATSRERTVGFLFKNIQYF. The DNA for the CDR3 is TGTGCCACCAGCAGAGAGCGGACAGTTGGCTTCCTATTCAAAAACATTCAGTACTTC.

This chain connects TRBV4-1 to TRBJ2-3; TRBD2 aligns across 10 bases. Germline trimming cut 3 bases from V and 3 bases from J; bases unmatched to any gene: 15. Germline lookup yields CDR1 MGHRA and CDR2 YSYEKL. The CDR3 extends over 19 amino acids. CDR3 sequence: CASSHGPRPASGSTDTQYF. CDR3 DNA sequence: TGCGCCAGCAGCCACGGACCCCGGCCAGCTAGCGGGAGTACAGATACGCAGTATTTT.